Presented here are 13 T cell receptor beta chains from one specimen sequenced in a study of beta chain features in type 1 diabetes. Expressed TCRB transcripts were sequenced because the entire RNA isolate underwent reverse transcription. Profiled with immunoSEQ multiplex PCR; TCRdb holds only in-frame clones, not every one. The table shows about 320,000 clones, with around 15% occurring only once. The sample consisted of central memory CD4+ T cells from blood. The origin of the receptors is a man aged 25 to 45 in good health.

J is TRBJ1-2 and V is TRBV4-2; D is unclear. CDR3 size: 13 residues. V lost 2 bases, J lost 8 bases, and 12 bases lay in between. Per the germline V gene, CDR1 is LGHNA and CDR2 is YNFKEQ. The CDR3: CASSQSHYSGYTF. In DNA form, the CDR3 reads TGTGCCAGCAGCCAATCCCATTACTCCGGCTACACCTTC.

This sequence joins TRBV11-2 and TRBJ2-6, with TRBD1 as a possible D gene (6 bases). This CDR3 has 15 residues. Looked up from germline, CDR1 is SGHAT and CDR2 is FQNNGV. The V and J ends lost 2 bases and 3 bases respectively, with 8 bases between them. CDR3 protein: CASSLWGLGANVLTF. DNA for the CDR3: TGTGCCAGCAGCTTATGGGGGCTTGGGGCCAACGTCCTGACTTTC. Based on the CDR3 plus reference TRBV11-2 and TRBJ2-6, the full variable domain is EAGVAQSPRYKIIEKRQSVAFWCNPISGHATLYWYQQILGQGPKLLIQFQNNGVVDDSQLPKDRFSAERLKGVDSTLKIQPAKLEDSAVYLCASSLWGLGANVLTFGAGSRLTVL.

V gene TRBV14 combines with J gene TRBJ2-5; D may be TRBD2 (5 bases). Per germline, CDR1 SGHDN and CDR2 FVKESK. This CDR3 has 17 amino acids. Trimming took 1 base from V and 2 from J, leaving 17 bases between them. The CDR3 nucleotides read TGTGCCAGCAGCCAAGTTTTAGGCGGGCGCTTTCAAGAGACCCAGTACTTC. Translated: CASSQVLGGRFQETQYF.

The J gene is TRBJ2-1, the V gene TRBV27; 7 bases agree with TRBD2. The V segment lost 5 bases and the J segment 3 bases; nucleotides outside the gene matches: 7. CDR1 is MNHEY, CDR2 SMNVEV, per germline (reference sequence). The CDR3 extends over 15 amino acids. Here the CDR3 DNA reads TGTGCCAGCAGTATTTTAGCGGGCTTCTACAATGAGCAGTTCTTC. It encodes CASSILAGFYNEQFF.

As to this clone: Germline is not matched at one junction end, which may reflect a read error. V and J are TRBV7-2 and TRBJ2-3, with TRBD1 as a possible D gene (6 bases). In germline, CDR1 is SGHTA, CDR2 FQGNSA. The CDR3 is made up of 12 amino acids. CDR3 DNA sequence: TGCGCCAGCAGCCAAGACAGGACCGCGCAGTATTTT. It translates to CASSQDRTAQYF.

Of note for this clone: At the DNA level, this CDR3 is encoded by other sequences in the same sample as well. This chain links TRBV2 with TRBJ2-5; D not resolved. Trimming took 0 bases from V and 5 from J, leaving 4 bases between them. The CDR3 has 12 amino acids. Germline CDR1 and CDR2: SNHLY and FYNNEI. The CDR3 reads CASSEARETQYF. CDR3 nucleotide sequence: TGTGCCAGCAGTGAAGCGCGGGAGACCCAGTACTTC. Complete variable domain (other parts from reference TRBV2 and TRBJ2-5): EPEVTQTPSHQVTQMGQEVILRCVPISNHLYFYWYRQILGQKVEFLVSFYNNEISEKSEIFDDQFSVERPDGSNFTLKIRSTKLEDSAMYFCASSEARETQYFGPGTRLLVL.

This clone has only a few counts. The gene calls are TRBV7-7 and TRBJ2-7; D is undetermined. Germline CDR1 reads SSHAT; CDR2 reads FNYEAQ (reference sequence). V was cut by 1 base and J by 0 bases, with 7 bases left in between. The CDR3 loop spans 14 amino acids. The CDR3 here is CASSLGHNSYEQYF. CDR3 nucleotide sequence: TGTGCCAGCAGCTTAGGCCACAACTCCTACGAGCAGTACTTC.

The table lists this clone with a few counts. This chain links TRBV10-3 with TRBJ2-1; 8 nucleotides match TRBD1. The CDR3 is 17 residues long. Germline CDR1 ENHRY, CDR2 SYGVKD. Trimming at V came to 3 bases and at J to 0 bases, leaving 7 bases not matched to a gene. Here the CDR3 DNA reads TGTGCCATCAGTGATTTGGGGACAGGTCGCTCCTACAATGAGCAGTTCTTC. It is translated as CAISDLGTGRSYNEQFF.

This chain joins TRBV11-2 and TRBJ1-6; D unclear. This CDR3 spans 13 amino acids. V lost 2 bases to trimming and J lost 8 bases, with 7 bases between them. Germline CDR1 is SGHAT and CDR2 is FQNNGV. The chain's CDR3 is CASSLYGDSPLHF. CDR3 bases: TGTGCCAGCAGCTTATACGGTGATTCACCCCTCCACTTT.

The genes are TRBV5-1 and TRBJ2-2; TRBD2 is a possible D gene (6 bases). Germline V CDR1 and CDR2: SGHRS, YFSETQ. V was clipped by 4 bases and J by 4 bases, with 11 bases between them. The CDR3 sequence is 14 residues long. This chain's CDR3 is CASSERTITGELFF. DNA of the CDR3: TGCGCCAGCAGCGAAAGGACTATCACCGGGGAGCTGTTTTTT.

In regard to this clone: Compared with germline, one end of the junction differs, possibly owing to a read error. The V and J genes are TRBV10-3 and TRBJ1-1; no firm D call. There are 13 residues in the CDR3. Looked up from germline, CDR1 is ENHRY and CDR2 is SYGVKD. DNA of the CDR3: TGTGCCAGCAGTTACGAGGAGAACACTGAAGCTTTCTTT. Residues: CASSYEENTEAFF.

There are many counts of this clone. The gene calls are TRBV11-2 and TRBJ1-4, with D hard to call. Trimming took off 5 bases at V and 8 bases at J, with 9 bases between the two ends. The germline V gene has CDR1 SGHAT and CDR2 FQNNGV. CDR3 length: 12 amino acids. The chain's CDR3 is CASSQFGEKLFF. The CDR3 nucleotides read TGTGCCAGCAGCCAATTTGGCGAAAAACTGTTTTTT.

This chain links TRBV9 with TRBJ2-2, with D unresolved. The V and J ends lost 4 bases and 3 bases respectively, with 19 bases between them. The length of the CDR3 is 17 residues. Germline-derived CDR1 and CDR2 are SGDLS and YYNGEE. In DNA form, the CDR3 reads TGTGCCAGCAGCCTAAAACCCCCAGATAGGGACACCGGGGAGCTGTTTTTT. Residues: CASSLKPPDRDTGELFF.